The present TCR beta chain was sequenced within a study of response to subunit inactivated influenza vaccine. This clonotype appeared a few times. In TCRdb, the RT-PCR reads were re-called with MiXCR into one record per CDR3 protein. In the table there are 500,000 to 650,000 distinct CDR3 sequences, 6.5% to 8% of which are singletons. Trimming stripped 3 bases from V and 11 bases from J, with 12 bases between. This CDR3 has 11 residues. Germline V gene sequence: CDR1 DFQATT, CDR2 SNEGSKA (reference sequence). Specimen: PBMCs from blood, collected around 25 months after vaccination. The chain combines TRBV20-1 with TRBJ2-3, with D possibly matching TRBD1 (5 bases). This TCR was recovered from a man aged 45-69 years who received an inactivated influenza vaccine. In nucleotides, the CDR3 is TGCAGTGCTAGTAACAGGTTCGAGCAGTATTTT. Translation gives CSASNRFEQYF.